A single sample gave rise to the 32 T cell receptor beta chains below, sequenced in a study of blood T cell repertoires in COVID-19. Sequenced by immunoSEQ multiplex PCR; TCRdb stores in-frame clones only, minus some. The data show about 120,000 clones, with 88% seen just once and 1.5% held by the top ten. The sequencing sample was made of peripheral blood. These receptors all come from a human donor in a cohort sampled during active COVID-19.

V gene TRBV27 combines with J gene TRBJ2-7; perhaps TRBD2 as D (5 bases). V shed 3 bases and J shed 4 bases, with 10 bases lying between them. Germline-derived CDR1 and CDR2 are MNHEY and SMNVEV (reference sequence). The CDR3 runs 13 residues. CDR3 loop: CASSFGEVYEQYF. CDR3 coding DNA: TGTGCCAGCAGTTTCGGGGAAGTATACGAGCAGTACTTC.

V gene TRBV5-1 combines with J gene TRBJ2-5, with D possibly TRBD1 on 6 matching bases. V lost 1 base and J 5 bases, leaving 15 bases between the germline ends. CDR1 is SGHRS and CDR2 is YFSETQ in the germline V gene. There are 15 residues in the CDR3. DNA of the CDR3: TGCGCCAGCAGCTTGAATGCAGGGGTATCCGAGACCCAGTACTTC. Translation: CASSLNAGVSETQYF.

This clone was seen only once. The V call is TRBV28, the J call TRBJ2-2; D call uncertain. The CDR3 runs 16 residues. V was cut by 3 bases and J by 0 bases, with 11 bases left in between. Germline V CDR1 and CDR2: MDHEN, SYDVKM. CDR3 bases: TGTGCCAGCAGTTTGGTAGAGCGTTCGAACACCGGGGAGCTGTTTTTT. Amino acids: CASSLVERSNTGELFF.

The V and J genes are TRBV11-2 and TRBJ2-1, with TRBD1 identical over 10 bases. The CDR3 totals 17 residues. With 4 bases clipped from V and 6 bases from J, the junction kept 12 bases outside the gene matches. Germline CDR1 reads SGHAT; CDR2 reads FQNNGV. CDR3 in amino acids: CASSSTGTGAWINEQFF. In DNA, the CDR3 is TGTGCCAGCAGCTCGACCGGGACAGGGGCGTGGATCAATGAGCAGTTCTTC.

The V gene is TRBV19, the J gene TRBJ2-7, with 14 positions matching TRBD2. Germline CDR1 is LNHDA and CDR2 is SQIVND (reference sequence). J lost 6 bases, V lost 5 bases, and 6 bases had no gene match. The CDR3 length is 15 residues. Here the CDR3 DNA reads TGTGCCAGTAGTCGAGGACTAGCGGGAGGTGCCGAGCAGTACTTC. Its translation is CASSRGLAGGAEQYF.

The chain has TRBV7-9 and TRBJ1-5, with 7 bases lining up with TRBD1. Germline-derived CDR1 and CDR2 are SEHNR and FQNEAQ (reference sequence). This CDR3 comprises 14 residues. V shed 2 bases, J shed 7 bases, and the junction held 5 bases outside the gene matches. The CDR3 reads CASSLYGTDQPQHF. DNA for the CDR3: TGTGCCAGCAGCTTATACGGGACAGACCAGCCCCAGCATTTT. Complete variable domain (other parts from reference TRBV7-9 and TRBJ1-5): DTGVSQNPRHKITKRGQNVTFRCDPISEHNRLYWYRQTLGQGPEFLTYFQNEAQLEKSRLLSDRFSAERPKGSFSTLEIQRTEQGDSAMYLCASSLYGTDQPQHFGDGTRLSIL.

The chain employs TRBV4-2 and TRBJ2-7; 11 bases map to TRBD2. CDR3 length equals 20 residues. From germline, CDR1 is LGHNA and CDR2 YNFKEQ. The ends lost 2 bases at V and 4 bases at J; junction bases unmatched: 19. In DNA form, the CDR3 reads TGTGCCAGCAGCCAAAGGGATAGCGGGAGGGGAGTTGAGTGGGGATACGAGCAGTACTTC. It encodes CASSQRDSGRGVEWGYEQYF.

V gene TRBV25-1 combines with J gene TRBJ2-7, with a possible D match to TRBD1 (5 bases). V lost 3 bases and J 3 bases, leaving 12 bases between the germline ends. Germline lookup yields CDR1 MGHDK and CDR2 SYGVNS. The CDR3 runs to 14 residues. CDR3 bases: TGTGCCAGCAGTGATAGAGTCAGGGACTACGAGCAGTACTTC. Translating gives CASSDRVRDYEQYF.

The chain uses TRBV6-6 and TRBJ2-1; 11 bases match TRBD2. This CDR3 region has 16 residues. Germline assignment: CDR1 MNHNY and CDR2 SVGAGI (reference sequence). V gave up 6 bases and J gave up 5 bases; unmatched junction bases: 9. The CDR3 region is CASRVSSGRANNEQFF. DNA for the CDR3: TGTGCCAGCAGAGTGAGTAGCGGGAGGGCTAACAATGAGCAGTTCTTC.

V is TRBV7-8 and J is TRBJ1-2; D is ambiguous. The ends were cut back, 1 base at V and 0 bases at J, with 6 bases in the middle. The CDR3 contains 14 residues. CDR1 and CDR2 (germline): SGHVS, FQNEAQ. CDR3 DNA sequence: TGTGCCAGCAGCTTAGGAGAGACTAACTATGGCTACACCTTC. Amino acids: CASSLGETNYGYTF.

The chain is built from TRBV7-9 and TRBJ2-7, with TRBD2 matching over 11 bases. The CDR3 loop spans 15 amino acids. The V gene's germline CDR1 is SEHNR and CDR2 FQNEAQ (reference sequence). V was clipped by 5 bases and J by 5 bases; unmatched bases: 8. CDR3: CASSPGTSGGNEQYF. Written as DNA, the CDR3 is TGTGCCAGCAGCCCAGGGACTAGCGGCGGAAACGAGCAGTACTTC. Full variable domain (rest looked up from reference TRBV7-9 and TRBJ2-7): DTGVSQNPRHKITKRGQNVTFRCDPISEHNRLYWYRQTLGQGPEFLTYFQNEAQLEKSRLLSDRFSAERPKGSFSTLEIQRTEQGDSAMYLCASSPGTSGGNEQYFGPGTRLTVT.

DNA of the CDR3: TGCGCCAGCAGCCTTTTCCCGGAGGGTGAGCTGTTTTTT. Protein sequence: CASSLFPEGELFF. The chain uses TRBV4-1 and TRBJ2-2, with a possible D match to TRBD2 (6 bases). Trimming took off 4 bases at V and 11 bases at J, with 14 bases between the two ends. The CDR3 is made up of 13 amino acids. The germline CDR1 and CDR2 sequences are MGHRA and YSYEKL.

Only one count was recorded for this clone. The chain links TRBV30 to TRBJ2-7, with TRBD2 identical over 16 bases. Germline V CDR1 and CDR2: GTSNPN, SVGIG (reference sequence). J gave up 6 bases and V 4 bases, and 15 bases lay outside the gene matches. This CDR3 comprises 18 residues. DNA of the CDR3: TGTGCCTGGATCCCGGGACAGGGGGGACTAGCGGGAGGGGCCGAGCAGTACTTC. This sequence encodes CAWIPGQGGLAGGAEQYF.

The chain links TRBV6-2 or TRBV6-3 to TRBJ2-7, with 8 bases fitting TRBD1. V was pared by 5 bases and J by 7 bases, with 4 bases of the junction left unmatched. The CDR3 is 12 amino acids. From germline, CDR1 is MNHEY and CDR2 SVGEGT. The CDR3 sequence is CASSRQGREQYF. Here the CDR3 DNA reads TGTGCCAGCAGTCGACAGGGGAGAGAGCAGTACTTC.

This rearrangement joins TRBV2 to TRBJ2-1; TRBD2 matches 7 bases. V lost 6 bases and J lost 5; bases outside the gene matches: 7. CDR1 SNHLY and CDR2 FYNNEI come from the germline V gene. The CDR3 totals 14 residues. CDR3 residues: CASRAGKGNNEQFF. The DNA for the CDR3 is TGTGCCAGCAGAGCGGGAAAAGGGAACAATGAGCAGTTCTTC. Complete variable domain (other parts from reference TRBV2 and TRBJ2-1): EPEVTQTPSHQVTQMGQEVILRCVPISNHLYFYWYRQILGQKVEFLVSFYNNEISEKSEIFDDQFSVERPDGSNFTLKIRSTKLEDSAMYFCASRAGKGNNEQFFGPGTRLTVL.

The chain joins TRBV3-1 (or the pseudogene TRBV3-2) to TRBJ2-3, with 11 nucleotides matching TRBD2. CDR1 is LGHDT and CDR2 is YNNKEL in the germline V gene (reference sequence). The CDR3 contains 17 residues. V was pared by 4 bases and J by 6 bases, with 12 bases of the junction left unmatched. CDR3 coding DNA: TGTGCCAGCAGCCCAACACTAGCGGGGGCCACAGGTGATACGCAGTATTTT. Its protein is CASSPTLAGATGDTQYF.

The CDR3 DNA is TGTGCCAGCAGCTTGAGGACTAGCGGGAGTTTCAATGAGCAGTTCTTC. This sequence encodes CASSLRTSGSFNEQFF. The chain employs TRBV7-2 and TRBJ2-1, with TRBD2 matching 13 bases. Germline lookup yields CDR1 SGHTA and CDR2 FQGNSA. V lost 3 bases to trimming and J lost 6 bases; unmatched junction nucleotides: 5. This CDR3 is built from 16 residues.

The chain is built from TRBV12-3 or TRBV12-4 and TRBJ1-5; TRBD1 is a possible D gene (5 bases). V lost 6 bases and J lost 7, with 10 bases in between. The CDR3 is 12 amino acids. The CDR3 loop is CASSQGSQPQHF. The CDR3 bases are TGTGCCAGCAGCCAGGGAAGCCAGCCCCAGCATTTT.

The gene calls are TRBV9 and TRBJ2-1, with 9 bases fitting TRBD2. The junction had 8 bases not matched to a gene; V was cut back by 0 bases and J by 7 bases. There are 16 residues in the CDR3. CDR1 is SGDLS and CDR2 is YYNGEE in the germline V gene. The CDR3 loop reads CASSVVGGGAGNEQFF. CDR3 sequence (DNA): TGTGCCAGCAGCGTAGTAGGCGGGGGGGCCGGGAATGAGCAGTTCTTC.

V is TRBV3-1 (or the pseudogene TRBV3-2) and J is TRBJ1-1; 8 nucleotides match TRBD1. With V trimmed by 4 bases and J by 5 bases, 3 bases remained unmatched. CDR3 length: 13 amino acids. The germline V gene has CDR1 LGHDT and CDR2 YNNKEL (reference sequence). The CDR3 spells CASSLQGVTEAFF. CDR3 bases: TGTGCCAGCAGCCTACAGGGGGTTACTGAAGCTTTCTTT.

This clone was seen many times. This chain connects TRBV15 to TRBJ1-1; D is perhaps TRBD1 (5 bases). This CDR3 region has 15 residues. CDR1 LNHNV and CDR2 YYDKDF come from the germline V gene (reference sequence). V shed 0 bases and J shed 2 bases, with 10 bases lying between them. Written as DNA, the CDR3 is TGTGCCACCAGCAGAGAAGACAGACATAACACTGAAGCTTTCTTT. It specifies CATSREDRHNTEAFF.

The chain employs TRBV4-1 and TRBJ2-7; 12 nucleotides align to TRBD2. The trim removed 4 bases at V and 1 base at J, leaving 8 bases unmatched. There are 17 residues in the CDR3. CDR1 is MGHRA, CDR2 YSYEKL, per germline. The CDR3 DNA reads as TGCGCCAGCAGCCTGACAACTAGCGGGAGGCTATCCTACGAGCAGTACTTC. Its translation is CASSLTTSGRLSYEQYF.

Written as DNA, the CDR3 is TGTGCCAGTACGCCTAGCGGGAGCGGCACAGATACGCAGTATTTT. Protein: CASTPSGSGTDTQYF. The chain employs TRBV19 and TRBJ2-3; 10 bases are shared with TRBD2. There are 15 residues in the CDR3. J gave up 1 base and V 7 bases, and 5 bases lay outside the gene matches. CDR1 is LNHDA and CDR2 is SQIVND in the germline V gene (reference sequence).

The rearrangement joins TRBV3-1 (or the pseudogene TRBV3-2) to TRBJ2-3, with 9 bases fitting TRBD2. Germline V gene data show CDR1 as LGHDT and CDR2 as YNNKEL (reference sequence). The CDR3 covers 15 residues. V lost 4 bases and J lost 2; bases outside the gene matches: 4. The CDR3 nucleotides are TGTGCCAGCAGCCGTAGGACTAGCGACACAGATACGCAGTATTTT. Translation: CASSRRTSDTDTQYF.

The gene calls are TRBV15 and TRBJ2-5; 9 bases are a match to TRBD2. The CDR3 is 15 residues long. Germline-derived CDR1 and CDR2 are LNHNV and YYDKDF (reference sequence). V lost 3 bases to trimming and J lost 4 bases; unmatched junction nucleotides: 6. CDR3 nucleotide sequence: TGTGCCACCAGCAGGGGGGGACTAGCTGTAGAGACCCAGTACTTC. Its translation is CATSRGGLAVETQYF.

The genes are TRBV5-6 and TRBJ1-2; TRBD1 matches 8 bases. V dropped 1 base and J dropped 8; count of bases not matched to a gene: 7. From germline, CDR1 is SGHDT and CDR2 YYEEEE. The CDR3 has 14 amino acids. The CDR3 region is CASSLFQGAGGYTF. For the CDR3, the DNA is TGTGCCAGCAGCTTGTTCCAGGGGGCTGGGGGCTACACCTTC.

The chain recombines TRBV23-1 with TRBJ2-1, with D perhaps matching TRBD1 (6 bases). TRBV23-1 is filed as an ORF, its function uncertain. The V gene lost 6 bases and the J gene lost 9 bases, with 27 bases spanning the gap. This CDR3 is 17 amino acids long. The CDR3, as DNA: TGCGCCAGCAGCCCCCAGGGGAAGGGCGGGCTCTGGGGTGAGCAGTTCTTC. Protein: CASSPQGKGGLWGEQFF.

The chain uses TRBV3-1 (or the pseudogene TRBV3-2) and TRBJ2-5; D might be TRBD1 (6 bases). V shed 2 bases and J shed 1 base, with 23 bases lying between them. This CDR3 comprises 19 residues. Germline lookup yields CDR1 LGHDT and CDR2 YNNKEL (reference sequence). The CDR3 DNA follows: TGTGCCAGCAGCCAAACCCGTGGCTGGGGGCAGGGGTCCCAAGAGACCCAGTACTTC. As protein: CASSQTRGWGQGSQETQYF.

V usage is TRBV5-5 and J usage is TRBJ2-7; TRBD1 is a possible D gene (5 bases). Germline CDR1 reads SGHKS; CDR2 reads YYEKEE (reference sequence). The V and J ends lost 4 bases and 4 bases respectively, with 18 bases between them. The CDR3 totals 15 residues. The CDR3 reads CASSPSRGKGYEQYF. In nucleotides, the CDR3 is TGTGCCAGCAGCCCTTCTAGAGGAAAGGGGTACGAGCAGTACTTC.

This chain uses TRBV5-1 with TRBJ2-1; 7 bases are a match to TRBD1. V gave up 3 bases and J gave up 5 bases; unmatched junction bases: 2. CDR3 length equals 13 residues. Germline V CDR1 and CDR2: SGHRS, YFSETQ. DNA of the CDR3: TGCGCCAGCAGCTACAGGGGCAACAATGAGCAGTTCTTC. Its translation: CASSYRGNNEQFF.

The V and J genes are TRBV4-1 and TRBJ1-1; D is undetermined. This CDR3 region has 15 residues. The germline V gene has CDR1 MGHRA and CDR2 YSYEKL. Trimming pared 2 bases from V and 1 base from J, leaving 11 bases between. The CDR3 nucleotides are TGCGCCAGCAGCCAAACGATATTAGAGAACACTGAAGCTTTCTTT. It encodes CASSQTILENTEAFF.

This chain joins TRBV11-2 and TRBJ1-5, with D tentatively TRBD1 (6 bases). This CDR3 has 13 residues. The germline V and J ends were trimmed by 5 bases and 4 bases, with 9 bases remaining between them. CDR1 is SGHAT and CDR2 is FQNNGV in the germline V gene. This CDR3 is CASSPGANQPQHF. CDR3 nucleotides: TGTGCCAGCAGCCCAGGGGCTAATCAGCCCCAGCATTTT.